Many counts were recorded for the clone carrying this T cell receptor beta chain. The CDR3 has 16 residues. The ends were cut back, 5 bases at V and 7 bases at J, with 23 bases in the middle. CDR1 MNHEY and CDR2 SMNVEV come from the germline V gene (reference sequence). MiXCR, run by TCRdb on the 5' RACE reads, gives a single entry per CDR3 protein. The sample yields around 13,000 distinct CDR3 sequences, roughly 17% seen once. These data are taken from a study of T-cell memory formation after mild COVID-19. The sequenced sample was PBMCs or a T cell subset sorted from them (not recorded which). The chain joins TRBV27 to TRBJ1-2; no definite D call. This TCR derives from a man younger than 35 who had mild COVID-19 (a few samples of this study predate the infection). Cell type and time point are not known. CDR3 loop: CASSGQRSSYIGGYTF. CDR3 nucleotides: TGTGCCAGCAGTGGCCAACGAAGCTCTTATATCGGTGGCTACACCTTC.